The T cell receptor (beta chain) under discussion was sequenced for a study of response to subunit inactivated influenza vaccine. This clonotype was picked up many times. As yet, its antigen is unknown. One entry per CDR3 protein, called by TCRdb with MiXCR from the RT-PCR reads. The sample holds under 550,000 distinct CDR3 sequences; approximately 7.6% are singletons and the top ten take roughly 13%. The CDR3 loop spans 15 amino acids. The V gene's germline CDR1 is DFQATT and CDR2 SNEGSKA (reference sequence). V was pared by 6 bases and J by 0 bases, with 15 bases between. Study-wide results and limits: Authors suggested each seasonal influenza vaccination recruits few new T cells.

This sample comprised PBMCs from blood, obtained less than 30 months after vaccination. The chain carries TRBV20-1 and TRBJ1-3, with D uncertain. This receptor was obtained from a man aged 45 to 75 who received an inactivated influenza vaccine. This CDR3 is CSATRSLSSGNTIYF. The CDR3 DNA follows: TGCAGTGCCACCCGGTCCCTGAGCTCTGGAAACACCATATATTTT.